These 14 T cell receptor beta chains were sequenced from one sample in a study of shared clonotypes between healthy human individuals. Generated by immunoSEQ multiplex PCR, the TCRdb table keeps only in-frame clones and is missing some. The table includes some 2,000,000 clones, about 95% detected once. CD45RO-negative cells were positively selected for CCR7, leaving out terminally differentiated effector memory CD45RA+ cells. The material sequenced was naive CD8+ T cells sorted from blood. The receptors were sampled from a man aged 18 to 30 in good health.

The chain joins TRBV7-8 to TRBJ2-1; D possibly uses TRBD1 or TRBD2 (5 bases each). Germline CDR1 SGHVS, CDR2 FQNEAQ. The CDR3 spans 12 residues. Trimming took 5 bases from V and 12 from J, leaving 14 bases between them. The DNA of the CDR3 is TGTGCCAGCAGCGATTCCGGGACCCGGCAGTTCTTC. It specifies CASSDSGTRQFF.

The sample holds one count of this clone. The rearrangement joins TRBV6-5 to TRBJ2-7, with a weak D call TRBD1 (5 bases). V gave up 2 bases and J gave up 4 bases, with 15 bases separating them. Germline CDR1 reads MNHEY; CDR2 reads SVGAGI. This CDR3 region has 15 residues. The CDR3, as DNA: TGTGCCAGCAGTTACCTGCAGGGTACAGCTTACGAGCAGTACTTC. Translated: CASSYLQGTAYEQYF.

This chain joins TRBV7-9 and TRBJ2-7, with 11 bases matching TRBD2. This CDR3 contains 15 residues. V lost 5 bases, J lost 7 bases, and 10 bases stayed unmatched. CDR1 SEHNR and CDR2 FQNEAQ come from the germline V gene (reference sequence). This CDR3 reads CASSDGTSGGSEQYF. Here the CDR3 DNA reads TGTGCCAGCAGCGACGGGACTAGCGGAGGGAGTGAGCAGTACTTC.

Written as DNA, the CDR3 is TGTGCCAGCAGTTCAACGGACTCACCCCTCCACTTT. It translates to CASSSTDSPLHF. This chain connects TRBV28 to TRBJ1-6; D unresolved. CDR3 length equals 12 residues. Germline lookup yields CDR1 MDHEN and CDR2 SYDVKM. The V end was cut by 4 bases, the J end by 10 bases, with 8 bases between.

The chain couples TRBV10-2 to TRBJ2-7, with D possibly matching TRBD2 (6 bases). V was clipped by 8 bases and J by 0 bases, with 17 bases between them. Germline V gene sequence: CDR1 WSHSY, CDR2 SAAADI. CDR3 length: 15 residues. CDR3 coding DNA: TGCGCCAGCGGACTACGAGGCGGGGTCTCCTACGAGCAGTACTTC. Protein: CASGLRGGVSYEQYF.

V is TRBV7-8 and J is TRBJ2-3; D possibly corresponds to TRBD2 (6 bases). Per the germline V gene, CDR1 is SGHVS and CDR2 is FQNEAQ. Trimming took off 5 bases at V and 5 bases at J, with 14 bases between the two ends. The CDR3 loop spans 14 amino acids. CDR3 in amino acids: CASSLRASVDTQYF. As DNA, the CDR3 is TGTGCCAGCAGCCTACGGGCTAGCGTAGATACGCAGTATTTT. Full variable domain (missing parts from reference TRBV7-8 and TRBJ2-3): GAGVSQSPRYKVAKRGQDVALRCDPISGHVSLFWYQQALGQGPEFLTYFQNEAQLDKSGLPSDRFFAERPEGSVSTLKIQRTQQEDSAVYLCASSLRASVDTQYFGPGTRLTVL.

This clone is a singleton in its sample. The chain couples TRBV19 to TRBJ2-1; 8 bases are a match to TRBD2. In germline, CDR1 is LNHDA, CDR2 SQIVND (reference sequence). Losses at the gene ends were 5 bases for V and 2 bases for J; bases not matched to a gene: 8. The length of the CDR3 is 16 residues. The CDR3 loop reads CASSLWAGGTYNEQFF. Here the CDR3 DNA reads TGTGCCAGTAGTCTTTGGGCGGGAGGCACCTACAATGAGCAGTTCTTC.

The rearrangement links TRBV4-1 to TRBJ2-7; 9 nucleotides line up with TRBD2. In germline, CDR1 is MGHRA, CDR2 YSYEKL. J lost 2 bases, V lost 3 bases, and 5 bases had no gene match. CDR3 size: 15 residues. The CDR3 sequence is CASSHSTSGPYEQYF. The CDR3 nucleotides are TGCGCCAGCAGCCATTCCACTAGCGGGCCCTACGAGCAGTACTTC.

As to this clone: Distinct nucleotide sequences in the sample also encode this CDR3. The V call is TRBV27, the J call TRBJ1-1, with D tentatively TRBD1 (6 bases). The V gene's germline CDR1 is MNHEY and CDR2 SMNVEV (reference sequence). This CDR3 has 15 residues. Trimming removed 0 bases from V and 1 base from J, with 9 bases in between. The CDR3 DNA reads TGTGCCAGCAGTTTATCTGCAGGGGCGAACACTGAAGCTTTCTTT. It specifies CASSLSAGANTEAFF.

The chain couples TRBV27 to TRBJ1-5; a possible D gene is TRBD1 (6 bases). Germline CDR1 is MNHEY and CDR2 is SMNVEV (reference sequence). The CDR3 length is 15 residues. The ends were cut back, 6 bases at V and 1 base at J, with 13 bases in the middle. CDR3 amino acids: CASRPEGGSNQPQHF. The CDR3 DNA reads as TGTGCCAGCAGACCGGAGGGGGGCAGCAATCAGCCCCAGCATTTT.

Here the CDR3 DNA reads TGTGCCAGTAGTATAAAGGGATGGGTCACTGAAGCTTTCTTT. It specifies CASSIKGWVTEAFF. The V and J genes are TRBV19 and TRBJ1-1; no definite D call. The CDR3 runs 14 residues. Germline V gene lookup returns CDR1 LNHDA and CDR2 SQIVND (reference sequence). Trimming pared 2 bases from V and 4 bases from J, leaving 11 bases between. The complete variable domain, with remaining parts taken from reference TRBV19 and TRBJ1-1, reads DGGITQSPKYLFRKEGQNVTLSCEQNLNHDAMYWYRQDPGQGLRLIYYSQIVNDFQKGDIAEGYSVSREKKESFPLTVTSAQKNPTAFYLCASSIKGWVTEAFFGQGTRLTVV.

CDR3 nucleotides: TGCGCCAGCAGTGGGCAGCTCAATCAGCCCCAGCATTTT. It translates to CASSGQLNQPQHF. The chain uses TRBV10-2 and TRBJ1-5; the D is unclear. The V end lost 4 bases, the J end lost 3 bases, and 7 bases lay between the germline ends. This CDR3 has 13 amino acids. Germline CDR1 is WSHSY and CDR2 is SAAADI.

About this clone itself: A much larger clone differs by one base, so this may be a read error. The same CDR3 is also encoded by other DNA sequences in this sample. The chain is built from TRBV30 and TRBJ1-5; D not resolved. Germline V gene lookup returns CDR1 GTSNPN and CDR2 SVGIG (reference sequence). The V and J ends lost 0 bases and 1 base respectively, with 7 bases between them. The CDR3 sequence is 14 residues long. The CDR3 sequence: CAWSVGQSNQPQHF. CDR3 sequence (DNA): TGTGCCTGGAGTGTAGGGCAGAGCAATCAGCCCCAGCATTTT.

This rearrangement joins TRBV27 to TRBJ1-2; maybe TRBD1 (5 bases). CDR1 is MNHEY, CDR2 SMNVEV, per germline (reference sequence). V was clipped by 1 base and J by 8 bases, with 17 bases between them. The CDR3 is 15 amino acids. CDR3 sequence (DNA): TGTGCCAGCAGTTTATGGGGGGACGACATCGAGGGCTACACCTTC. Translation: CASSLWGDDIEGYTF.